This T cell receptor beta chain was identified in a study of blood T cell repertoires in COVID-19. CDR3 length equals 13 residues. V lost 6 bases, J lost 7 bases, and 4 bases stayed unmatched. Germline V CDR1 and CDR2: LGHDT, YNNKEL (reference sequence). Clones were read by immunoSEQ multiplex PCR, and TCRdb kept only the in-frame ones, dropping some. The table has 300,000 to 400,000 clones, about 90% seen once; the top ten hold 7.8%. Source material: peripheral blood. This receptor was taken from a woman between 50 and 59 years old who had recovered from COVID-19. The gene calls are TRBV3-1 (or the pseudogene TRBV3-2) and TRBJ1-5; 9 bases are shared with TRBD1. CDR3 nucleotide sequence: TGTGCCAGCAGTCGGGACAGGGCGCAGCCCCAGCATTTT. This encodes CASSRDRAQPQHF.